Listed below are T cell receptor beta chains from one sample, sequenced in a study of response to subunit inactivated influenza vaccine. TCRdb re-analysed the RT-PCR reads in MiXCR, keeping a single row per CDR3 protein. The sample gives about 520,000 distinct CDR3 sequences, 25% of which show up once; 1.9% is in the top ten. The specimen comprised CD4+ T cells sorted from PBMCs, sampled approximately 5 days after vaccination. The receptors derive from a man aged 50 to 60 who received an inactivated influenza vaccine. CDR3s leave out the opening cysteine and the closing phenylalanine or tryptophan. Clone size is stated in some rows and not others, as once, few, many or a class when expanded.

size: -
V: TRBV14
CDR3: ASSQGLAGPPYSYNEQF

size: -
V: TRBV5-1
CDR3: ASSGRLAGAWPDTQY

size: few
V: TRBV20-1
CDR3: SARGSKLDFYNEQF

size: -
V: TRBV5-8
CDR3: ASSLAVQGAGEQF

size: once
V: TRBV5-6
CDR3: ASQRSGRASFSEQF

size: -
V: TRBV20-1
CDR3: SAPGRGSAGELF

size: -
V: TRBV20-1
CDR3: SATPDSTTYEQY

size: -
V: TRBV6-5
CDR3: ASSYMVRSSYNEQF

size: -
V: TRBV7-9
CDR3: ASRGGDGYEQY

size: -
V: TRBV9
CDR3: ASSASGTSGRLANEQF

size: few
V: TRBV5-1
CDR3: ASSLVVGQPRNEQY

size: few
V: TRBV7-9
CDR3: ASSLSRDSKYEQY

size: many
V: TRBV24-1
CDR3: ATSDPGQGANTGELF

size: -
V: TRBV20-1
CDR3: SARDGTSTGSEQF

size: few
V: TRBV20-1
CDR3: SARGGLAGGTDTQY

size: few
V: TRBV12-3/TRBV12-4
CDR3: ASTETGGTYNEQF

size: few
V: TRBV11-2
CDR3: ASSLEAQANEQF

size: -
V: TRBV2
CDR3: ASKSGTEMNTEAF

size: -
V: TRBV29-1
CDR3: SADKGGHGYT

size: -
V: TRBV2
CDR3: ASRGWRNDEQY

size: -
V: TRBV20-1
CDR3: SARDLRLAGGTDTQY

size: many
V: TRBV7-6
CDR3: ASSLVGVDTQY

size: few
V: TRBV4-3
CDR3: ASSQSPDRVNEKLF

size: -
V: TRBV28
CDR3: ASSSYPGGGTEAF

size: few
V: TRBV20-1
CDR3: SGIGTSGSYEQF

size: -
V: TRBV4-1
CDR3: ASSLSGLQADTQY

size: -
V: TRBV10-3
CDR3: AISAYSYEQY

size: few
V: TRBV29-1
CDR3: SVAGDRGQETQY

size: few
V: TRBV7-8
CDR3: ASSLVGTGYEQY

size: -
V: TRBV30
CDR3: AWREGTPHSPLH

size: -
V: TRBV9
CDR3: ASSPGQGVETQY

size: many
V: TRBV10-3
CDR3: AISENPSRRTQY

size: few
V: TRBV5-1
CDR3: ASSVGRGNSPLH

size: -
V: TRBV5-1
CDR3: ASSLPSGGYRSWETQY

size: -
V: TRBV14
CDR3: ASSRDRVEETQY

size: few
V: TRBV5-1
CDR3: ASRVDRGIETQY

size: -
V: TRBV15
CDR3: ATSLGPPYEQY

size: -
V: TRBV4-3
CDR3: ASSQDTGPTKNYGYT

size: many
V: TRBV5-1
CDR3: ASSFRDEQY

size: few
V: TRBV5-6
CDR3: ASSLDAGSPLH

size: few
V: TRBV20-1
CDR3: SAQPPKNFYEQY

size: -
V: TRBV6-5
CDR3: ASSYSSGGETQY

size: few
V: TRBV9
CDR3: ASSVGNTNTEAF

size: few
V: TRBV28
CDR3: ASRRTGSSSNEQY

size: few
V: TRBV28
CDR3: ASSTPSGSDYEQY